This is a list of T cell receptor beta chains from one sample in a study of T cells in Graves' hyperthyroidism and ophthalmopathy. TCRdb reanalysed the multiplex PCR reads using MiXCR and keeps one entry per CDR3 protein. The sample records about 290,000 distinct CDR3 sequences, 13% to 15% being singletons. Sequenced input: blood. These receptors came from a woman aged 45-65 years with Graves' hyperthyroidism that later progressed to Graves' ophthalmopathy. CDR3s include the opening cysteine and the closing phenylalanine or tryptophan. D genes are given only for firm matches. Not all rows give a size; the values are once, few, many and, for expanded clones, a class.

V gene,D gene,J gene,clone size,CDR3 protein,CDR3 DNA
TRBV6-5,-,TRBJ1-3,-,CASSWGALSGNTIYF,TGTGCCAGCAGTTGGGGGGCCCTCTCTGGAAACACCATATATTTT
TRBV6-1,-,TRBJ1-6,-,CASTRTDSPLHF,TGTGCCAGCACGAGGACCGATTCACCCCTCCACTTT
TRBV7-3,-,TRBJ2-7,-,CASSLMGSGAYEQYF,TGTGCCAGCAGCTTAATGGGTAGCGGAGCCTACGAGCAGTACTTC
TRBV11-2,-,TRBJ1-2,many,CASSLVGFYGYTF,TGTGCCAGCAGCTTAGTAGGGTTTTATGGCTACACCTTC
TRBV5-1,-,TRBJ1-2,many,CASSFLGDGYTF,TGCGCCAGCAGCTTTCTCGGGGATGGCTACACCTTC
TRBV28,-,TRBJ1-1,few,CASRQTATEAFF,TGTGCCAGCAGACAAACGGCGACTGAAGCTTTCTTT
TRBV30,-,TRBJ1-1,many,CAWSVRDRTEAFF,TGTGCCTGGAGTGTAAGGGATCGGACTGAAGCTTTCTTT
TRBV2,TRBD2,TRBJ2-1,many,CASSQSGGRYYNEQFF,TGTGCCAGCAGCCAAAGTGGCGGGAGGTACTACAATGAGCAGTTCTTC
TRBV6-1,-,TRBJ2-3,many,CASRSDGISSTDTQYF,TGTGCCAGCAGATCGGACGGGATTTCTAGCACAGATACGCAGTATTTT
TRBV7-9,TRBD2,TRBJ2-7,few,CASTQLAGGTYEQYF,TGTGCCAGCACCCAGCTAGCGGGAGGAACATACGAGCAGTACTTC
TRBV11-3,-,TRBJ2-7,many,CASSLGPLNEQYF,TGTGCCAGCAGCTTAGGTCCTCTTAACGAGCAGTACTTC
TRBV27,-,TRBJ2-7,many,CASSPRVTIEQYF,TGTGCCAGCAGTCCCCGGGTTACTATAGAGCAGTACTTC
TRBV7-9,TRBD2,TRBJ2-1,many,CASSPTSAVTYNEQFF,TGTGCCAGCAGCCCCACTAGCGCGGTAACCTACAATGAGCAGTTCTTC
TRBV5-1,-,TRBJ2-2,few,CASSSSAGAGELFF,TGCGCCAGCAGCTCCTCCGCTGGGGCCGGGGAGCTGTTTTTT
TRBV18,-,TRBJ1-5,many,CASSPLYSNQPQHF,TGTGCCAGCTCACCTCTCTATAGCAATCAGCCCCAGCATTTT
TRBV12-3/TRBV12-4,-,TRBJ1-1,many,CASSPIGTAEAFF,TGTGCCAGCAGTCCGATTGGGACCGCTGAAGCTTTCTTT
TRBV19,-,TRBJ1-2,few,CASSIDHGPWIYGYTF,TGTGCCAGTAGTATAGATCATGGGCCGTGGATCTATGGCTACACCTTC
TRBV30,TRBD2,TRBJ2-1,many,CAWNLAGGGGDEQFF,TGTGCCTGGAACCTAGCGGGAGGGGGAGGTGATGAGCAGTTCTTC
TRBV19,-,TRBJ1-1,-,CASIQGHLNTEAFF,TGTGCCAGTATTCAAGGGCACCTGAACACTGAAGCTTTCTTT
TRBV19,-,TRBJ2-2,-,CASSIDRLNTGELFF,TGTGCCAGTAGTATTGACAGGCTAAACACCGGGGAGCTGTTTTTT
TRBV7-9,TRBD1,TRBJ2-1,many,CASSLTQGMNEQFF,TGTGCCAGCAGCTTAACACAGGGGATGAATGAGCAGTTCTTC
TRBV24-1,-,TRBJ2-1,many,CATSDPTGTSYNEQFF,TGTGCCACCAGTGACCCGACAGGGACTTCCTACAATGAGCAGTTCTTC
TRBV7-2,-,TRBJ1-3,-,CASSLDPVRNTIYF,TGTGCCAGCAGCTTAGATCCAGTCCGAAACACCATATATTTT
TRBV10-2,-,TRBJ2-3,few,CASGAAGTDTQYF,TGCGCCAGTGGGGCGGCCGGAACGGATACGCAGTATTTT
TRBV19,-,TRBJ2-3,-,CASSIPGMSTDTQYF,TGTGCCAGTAGTATCCCAGGGATGAGCACAGATACGCAGTATTTT
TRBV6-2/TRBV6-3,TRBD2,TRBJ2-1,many,CASSRTTSGYDEQFF,TGTGCCAGCAGCCGAACCACTAGCGGATATGATGAGCAGTTCTTC
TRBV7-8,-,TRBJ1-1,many,CASRLRVITEAFF,TGTGCCAGCAGGCTGAGGGTAATCACTGAAGCTTTCTTT
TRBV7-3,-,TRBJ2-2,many,CASSPYSGGELFF,TGTGCCAGCAGCCCCTACTCCGGCGGGGAGCTGTTTTTT
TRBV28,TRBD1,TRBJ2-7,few,CASSRQGAGEQYF,TGTGCCAGCAGTCGACAGGGGGCAGGGGAGCAGTACTTC
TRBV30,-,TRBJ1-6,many,CAWSETAGPNSPLHF,TGTGCCTGGTCTGAGACAGCCGGGCCCAATTCACCCCTCCACTTT
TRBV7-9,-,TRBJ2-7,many,CASSSRVFEQYF,TGTGCCAGCAGCTCCAGGGTTTTCGAGCAGTACTTC
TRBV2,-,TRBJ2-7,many,CASRGGSEQYF,TGTGCCAGCAGGGGGGGCTCCGAGCAGTACTTC
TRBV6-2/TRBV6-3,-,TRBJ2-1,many,CVSSSHSGRVYNEQFF,TGTGTCAGCAGTTCGCATAGCGGAAGGGTCTACAATGAGCAGTTCTTC
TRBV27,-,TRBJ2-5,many,CASSPGHLQETQYF,TGTGCCAGCAGTCCCGGACATCTACAAGAGACCCAGTACTTC
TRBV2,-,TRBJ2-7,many,CASIRTMGPAYEQYF,TGTGCCAGCATCCGTACCATGGGGCCGGCCTACGAGCAGTACTTC
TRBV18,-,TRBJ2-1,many,CASSPSRATDEQFF,TGTGCCAGCTCACCATCGAGGGCAACTGATGAGCAGTTCTTC
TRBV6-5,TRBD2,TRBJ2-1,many,CASSYSSGGSYNEQFF,TGTGCCAGCAGTTACTCTAGCGGGGGCTCCTACAATGAGCAGTTCTTC
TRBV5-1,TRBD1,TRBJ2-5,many,CATQRDRTQETQYF,TGCGCCACCCAACGGGACAGGACCCAAGAGACCCAGTACTTC
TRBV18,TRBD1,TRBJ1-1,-,CASSHGQGAGTEAFF,TGTGCCAGCTCACATGGACAGGGGGCAGGCACTGAAGCTTTCTTT
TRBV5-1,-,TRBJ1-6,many,CASSQSRGGPNSPLHF,TGCGCCAGCAGCCAATCCAGGGGCGGCCCAAATTCACCCCTCCACTTT
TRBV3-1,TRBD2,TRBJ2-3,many,CASSPAVGLATDTQYF,TGTGCCAGCAGCCCGGCCGTTGGACTAGCTACAGATACGCAGTATTTT
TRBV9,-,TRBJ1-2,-,CASSVGQDKNYGYTF,TGTGCCAGCAGCGTAGGACAGGACAAAAACTATGGCTACACCTTC
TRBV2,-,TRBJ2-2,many,CASKRRDLNTGELFF,TGTGCCAGCAAACGGCGGGACTTGAACACCGGGGAGCTGTTTTTT
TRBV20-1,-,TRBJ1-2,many,CSAPGKGPNYGYTF,TGCAGTGCCCCGGGGAAGGGGCCGAACTATGGCTACACCTTC
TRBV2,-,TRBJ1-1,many,CASSSTGRDTEAFF,TGTGCCAGCAGTTCTACGGGGAGGGACACTGAAGCTTTCTTT
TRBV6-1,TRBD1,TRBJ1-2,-,CASSEGAGGNGYTF,TGTGCCAGCAGTGAAGGGGCAGGGGGAAATGGCTACACCTTC
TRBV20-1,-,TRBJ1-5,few,CSAKTGYRDQPQHF,TGCAGTGCTAAAACAGGGTATAGGGATCAGCCCCAGCATTTT
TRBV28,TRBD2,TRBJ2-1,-,CASSLWSLAGGVYNEQFF,TGTGCCAGCAGTTTATGGTCACTAGCGGGAGGGGTATACAATGAGCAGTTCTTC
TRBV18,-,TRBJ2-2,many,CASSPQAGELFF,TGTGCCAGCTCACCACAGGCCGGGGAGCTGTTTTTT
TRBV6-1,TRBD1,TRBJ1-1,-,CASSHGQGWLRDTEAFF,TGTGCCAGCAGTCACGGACAGGGCTGGTTGAGAGACACTGAAGCTTTCTTT
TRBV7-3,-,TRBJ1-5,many,CASSLNKGVGPQHF,TGTGCCAGCAGCTTAAATAAGGGTGTCGGGCCCCAGCATTTT
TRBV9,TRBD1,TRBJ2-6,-,CASNKQGFGANVLTF,TGTGCCAGCAACAAACAGGGGTTTGGGGCCAACGTCCTGACTTTC
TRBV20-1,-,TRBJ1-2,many,CSASGGRDGGYTF,TGCAGTGCTAGCGGGGGACGGGACGGGGGCTACACCTTC
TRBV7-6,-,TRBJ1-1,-,CASSLFPPRQAYTEALF,TGTGCCAGCAGCTTATTCCCACCGAGACAGGCGTACACTGAAGCTCTCTTT
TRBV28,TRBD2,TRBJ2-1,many,CASSGVAGETHEQFF,TGTGCCAGCAGTGGCGTGGCGGGAGAAACTCATGAGCAGTTCTTC